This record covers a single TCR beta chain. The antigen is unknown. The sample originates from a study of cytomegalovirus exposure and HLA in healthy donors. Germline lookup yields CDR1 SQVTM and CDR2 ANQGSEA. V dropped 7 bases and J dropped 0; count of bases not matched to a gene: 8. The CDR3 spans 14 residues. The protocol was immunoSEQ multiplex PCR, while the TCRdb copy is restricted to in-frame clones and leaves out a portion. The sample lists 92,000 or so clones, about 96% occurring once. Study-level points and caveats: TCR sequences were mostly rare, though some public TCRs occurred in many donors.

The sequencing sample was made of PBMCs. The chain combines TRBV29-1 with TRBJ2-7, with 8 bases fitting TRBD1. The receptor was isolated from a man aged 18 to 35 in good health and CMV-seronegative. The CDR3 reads CSASGQGYSYEQYF. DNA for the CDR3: TGCAGCGCCTCAGGACAGGGCTACTCCTACGAGCAGTACTTC.